Sequencing of this TCR beta chain was carried out in a study of blood T cell repertoires in COVID-19. Overall study context: Collection of acute and convalescent COVID-19 samples took place in the United States, Italy and Spain. The analysed material was cDNA or gDNA that came from T cells, B-cell-depleted T cells, or PBMCs.

Authors' processing steps: Nucleated cell number was recorded as an estimate derived from reference gene primer amplification. Measured with immunoSEQ multiplex PCR; TCRdb has only the in-frame clones, and not every one. The V and J calls and clone size were taken over from that table, and D and trimming were inferred from the DNA. The data hold about 74,000 clones, with around 88% observed a single time. Per the germline V gene, CDR1 is SGHNT and CDR2 is YYREEE (reference sequence). Unmatched junction bases numbered 11, after V lost 4 bases and J lost 5 bases. The CDR3 runs 16 residues. The rearrangement links TRBV5-4 to TRBJ2-3, with 9 positions matching TRBD2. Sequencing was done on a sample of peripheral blood. The sequence derives from a woman aged 80 or over with active or convalescent COVID-19. CDR3 loop: CASSLPISGSGDTQYF. The CDR3 DNA reads as TGTGCCAGCAGCCTTCCCATTAGCGGGAGTGGAGATACGCAGTATTTT.